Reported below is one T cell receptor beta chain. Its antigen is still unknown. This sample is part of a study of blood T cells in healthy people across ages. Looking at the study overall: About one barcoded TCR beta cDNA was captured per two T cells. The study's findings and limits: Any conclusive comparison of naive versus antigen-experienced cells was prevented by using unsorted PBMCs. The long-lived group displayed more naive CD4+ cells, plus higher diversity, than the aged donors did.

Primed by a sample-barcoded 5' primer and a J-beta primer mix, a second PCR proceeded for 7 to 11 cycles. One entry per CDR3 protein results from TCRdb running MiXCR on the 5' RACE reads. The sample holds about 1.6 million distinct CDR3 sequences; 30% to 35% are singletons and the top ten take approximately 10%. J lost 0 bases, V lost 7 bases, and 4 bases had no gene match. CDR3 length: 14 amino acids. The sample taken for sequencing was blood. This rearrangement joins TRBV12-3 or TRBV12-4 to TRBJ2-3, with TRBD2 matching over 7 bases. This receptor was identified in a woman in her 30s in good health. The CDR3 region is CASNKAGSTDTQYF. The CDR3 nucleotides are TGTGCCAGCAATAAAGCGGGGAGCACAGATACGCAGTATTTT.